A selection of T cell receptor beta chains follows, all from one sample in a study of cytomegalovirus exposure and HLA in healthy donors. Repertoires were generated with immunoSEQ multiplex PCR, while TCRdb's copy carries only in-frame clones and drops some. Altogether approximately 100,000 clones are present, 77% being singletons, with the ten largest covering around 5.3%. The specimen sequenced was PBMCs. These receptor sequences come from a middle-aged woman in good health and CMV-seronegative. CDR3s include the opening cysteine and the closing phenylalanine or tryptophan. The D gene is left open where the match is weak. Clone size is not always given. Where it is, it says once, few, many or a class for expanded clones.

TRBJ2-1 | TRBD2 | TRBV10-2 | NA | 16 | CASSESRTSLYNEQFF | TGCGCCAGCAGTGAGTCCCGGACTAGCCTTTACAATGAGCAGTTCTTC
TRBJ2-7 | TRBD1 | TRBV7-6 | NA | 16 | CASSPGTGESSYEQYF | TGTGCCAGCAGCCCAGGGACAGGTGAAAGCTCCTACGAGCAGTACTTC
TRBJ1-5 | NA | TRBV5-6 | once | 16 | CASSLGGPGSNQPQHF | TGTGCCAGCAGCTTGGGGGGGCCGGGGAGCAATCAGCCCCAGCATTTT
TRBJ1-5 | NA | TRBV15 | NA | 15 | CATSREGGAEWPQHF | TGTGCCACCAGCAGAGAGGGAGGGGCGGAGTGGCCCCAGCATTTT
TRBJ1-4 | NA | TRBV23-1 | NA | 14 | CASSQRRGNEKLFF | TGCGCCAGCAGTCAACGGCGGGGCAATGAAAAACTGTTTTTT
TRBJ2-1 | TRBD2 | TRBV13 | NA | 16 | CASSPVTGGPNNEQFF | TGTGCCAGCAGCCCAGTAACGGGGGGGCCGAACAATGAGCAGTTCTTC
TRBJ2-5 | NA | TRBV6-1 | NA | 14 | CASSEWGREETQYF | TGTGCCAGCAGTGAATGGGGCAGGGAAGAGACCCAGTACTTC
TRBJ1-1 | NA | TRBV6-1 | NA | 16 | CASSEEGLVGADEAFF | TGTGCCAGCAGTGAAGAAGGCCTCGTAGGGGCCGATGAAGCTTTCTTT
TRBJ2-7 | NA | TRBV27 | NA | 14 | CASRPLTGSYEQYF | TGTGCCAGCAGGCCACTGACGGGGTCCTACGAGCAGTACTTC
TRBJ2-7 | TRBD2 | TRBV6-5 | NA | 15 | CASSEGLAGPYEQYF | TGTGCCAGCAGCGAGGGACTAGCGGGGCCCTACGAGCAGTACTTC
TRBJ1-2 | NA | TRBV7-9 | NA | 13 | CSSAWRSIGGYTF | TGTTCCAGCGCCTGGCGGAGCATCGGAGGCTACACCTTC
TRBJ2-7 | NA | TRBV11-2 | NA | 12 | CASSRLAGEQYF | TGTGCCAGCAGTAGGCTAGCCGGTGAGCAGTACTTC
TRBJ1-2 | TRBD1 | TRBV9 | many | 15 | CASSVEGQGADGYTF | TGTGCCAGCAGCGTAGAGGGTCAGGGGGCAGATGGCTACACCTTC
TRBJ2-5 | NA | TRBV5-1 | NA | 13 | CASSFSGVETQYF | TGCGCCAGCAGCTTCTCAGGGGTTGAGACCCAGTACTTC
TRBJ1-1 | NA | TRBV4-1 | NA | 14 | CASSQVHGGTEAFF | TGCGCCAGCAGCCAAGTGCACGGGGGAACTGAAGCTTTCTTT
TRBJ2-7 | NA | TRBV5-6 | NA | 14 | CASSLVQGPHEQYF | TGTGCCAGCAGCTTGGTACAGGGTCCCCACGAGCAGTACTTC
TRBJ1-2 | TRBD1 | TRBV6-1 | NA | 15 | CASRGQGAFSYGYTF | TGTGCCAGCAGGGGACAGGGGGCATTTAGCTATGGCTACACCTTC
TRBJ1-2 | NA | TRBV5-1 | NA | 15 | CASSLVRETVGGYTF | TGCGCCAGCAGCTTGGTTCGGGAAACCGTAGGTGGCTACACCTTC
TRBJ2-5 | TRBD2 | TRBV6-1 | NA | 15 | CASRVAFREGGTQYF | TGTGCCAGCAGGGTCGCTTTTAGGGAGGGAGGGACCCAGTACTTC
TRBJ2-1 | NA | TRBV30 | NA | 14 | CAWTRQESYNEQFF | TGTGCCTGGACTCGCCAGGAATCCTACAATGAGCAGTTCTTC
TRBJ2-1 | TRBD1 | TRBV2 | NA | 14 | CASSYRGSYNEQFF | TGTGCCAGCAGCTACAGGGGCTCCTACAATGAGCAGTTCTTC